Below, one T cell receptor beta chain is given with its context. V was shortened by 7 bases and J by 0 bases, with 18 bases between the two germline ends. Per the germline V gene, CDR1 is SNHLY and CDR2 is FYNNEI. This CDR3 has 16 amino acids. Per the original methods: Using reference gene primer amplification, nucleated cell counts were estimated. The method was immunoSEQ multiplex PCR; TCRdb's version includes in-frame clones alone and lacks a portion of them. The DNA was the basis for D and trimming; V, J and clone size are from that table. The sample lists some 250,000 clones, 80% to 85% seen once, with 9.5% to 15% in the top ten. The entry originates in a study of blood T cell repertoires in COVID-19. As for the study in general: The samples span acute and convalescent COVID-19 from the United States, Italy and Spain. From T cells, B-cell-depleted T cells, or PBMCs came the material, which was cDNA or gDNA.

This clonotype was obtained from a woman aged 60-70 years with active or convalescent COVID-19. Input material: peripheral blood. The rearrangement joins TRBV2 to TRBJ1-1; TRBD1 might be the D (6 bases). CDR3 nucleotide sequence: TGTGCCAGCAACGACCTGACAGGACGCATGAACACTGAAGCTTTCTTT. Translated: CASNDLTGRMNTEAFF.